A single sample gave rise to the 17 T cell receptor beta chains below, sequenced in a study of long-term antiretroviral therapy in people with HIV. Survey level was the resolution at which the v3.0 immunoSEQ assay ran. TCRdb's copy holds only in-frame clones and misses some; the assay was immunoSEQ multiplex PCR. This repertoire shows around 16,000 clones, about 95% found once; its top ten account for roughly 4.5%. The input for sequencing was unsorted PBMCs, taken just under 6.5 years after starting antiretroviral therapy. These receptors were collected from a woman aged 45-65 years with HIV.

This rearrangement joins TRBV5-6 to TRBJ1-1, with D tentatively TRBD1 (5 bases). Germline assignment: CDR1 SGHDT and CDR2 YYEEEE. The V gene lost 4 bases and the J gene lost 2 bases, with 24 bases spanning the gap. The CDR3 is 18 residues long. The CDR3 reads CASSHSLQGSMGNTEAFF. In DNA, the CDR3 is TGTGCCAGCAGCCATAGCCTGCAGGGTTCGATGGGTAACACTGAAGCTTTCTTT.

This rearrangement joins TRBV13 to TRBJ2-7; weak D call: TRBD1 (6 bases). The CDR3 contains 14 residues. V lost 6 bases, J lost 5 bases, and 17 bases lay in between. Germline CDR1 PRHDT, CDR2 FYEKMQ (reference sequence). The CDR3 nucleotides are TGTGCCAGCAGACCTACAGGGAGCTCTGACGAGCAGTACTTC. Its translation is CASRPTGSSDEQYF. The whole variable domain, filled in from reference TRBV13 and TRBJ2-7, reads AAGVIQSPRHLIKEKRETATLKCYPIPRHDTVYWYQQGPGQDPQFLISFYEKMQSDKGSIPDRFSAQQFSDYHSELNMSSLELGDSALYFCASRPTGSSDEQYFGPGTRLTVT.

The chain joins TRBV11-3 to TRBJ2-3, with 10 bases identical to TRBD2. The junction had 3 bases not matched to a gene; V was cut back by 4 bases and J by 2 bases. Germline V lookup: CDR1 SGHNT, CDR2 YENEEA. This CDR3 is built from 15 residues. This chain's CDR3 is CASSSGLANTDTQYF. For the CDR3, the DNA is TGTGCCAGCAGCTCGGGACTAGCGAACACAGATACGCAGTATTTT. Based on the CDR3 plus reference TRBV11-3 and TRBJ2-3, the full variable domain is EAGVVQSPRYKIIEKKQPVAFWCNPISGHNTLYWYLQNLGQGPELLIRYENEEAVDDSQLPKDRFSAERLKGVDSTLKIQPAELGDSAVYLCASSSGLANTDTQYFGPGTRLTVL.

The chain combines TRBV5-1 with TRBJ1-2; D is undetermined. This CDR3 has 16 amino acids. The V end lost 1 base, the J end lost 1 base, and 14 bases lay between the germline ends. In germline, CDR1 is SGHRS, CDR2 YFSETQ. DNA for the CDR3: TGCGCCAGCAGCTTGACTCCGACGTCCGATAACTATGGCTACACCTTC. This encodes CASSLTPTSDNYGYTF.

J is TRBJ2-1 and V is TRBV19; the match to TRBD1 covers 7 bases. Germline lookup yields CDR1 LNHDA and CDR2 SQIVND (reference sequence). The junction had 5 bases not matched to a gene; V was cut back by 3 bases and J by 9 bases. The CDR3 consists of 13 residues. The CDR3 DNA is TGTGCCAGTAGTATTATAGGGGGCGGTGAGCAGTTCTTC. It translates to CASSIIGGGEQFF.

The count of this clone is one. The genes are TRBV18 and TRBJ2-7, with D possibly TRBD2 on 6 matching bases. Trimming shortened V by 4 bases and J by 1 base, and 8 bases separated the two germline ends. The germline CDR1 and CDR2 sequences are KGHSH and LQKENI. This CDR3 spans 13 amino acids. The chain's CDR3 is CASSLGTSYEQYF. The CDR3 region has the DNA TGTGCCAGCTCACTAGGGACTTCCTACGAGCAGTACTTC.

CDR3 residues: CASSFGSTLSYEQYF. The CDR3 coding sequence is TGCGCCAGCAGCTTCGGCAGCACCCTCTCCTACGAGCAGTACTTC. The chain is built from TRBV5-1 and TRBJ2-7; D unclear. This CDR3 spans 15 amino acids. The germline CDR1 and CDR2 sequences are SGHRS and YFSETQ. Trimming cost V 2 bases and J 0 bases, with 12 bases left between them.

This sequence joins TRBV27 and TRBJ2-5; 7 bases line up with TRBD2. CDR3 length: 14 residues. J gave up 5 bases and V 3 bases, and 6 bases lay outside the gene matches. Germline V gene sequence: CDR1 MNHEY, CDR2 SMNVEV (reference sequence). CDR3 sequence reads: CASSFDAGDETQYF. The CDR3 region has the DNA TGTGCCAGCAGTTTCGACGCGGGAGATGAGACCCAGTACTTC.

The chain combines TRBV19 with TRBJ1-5; D gene unclear. Deletions cut 1 base from V and 0 bases from J, with 4 bases between. Germline V CDR1 and CDR2: LNHDA, SQIVND (reference sequence). The CDR3 sequence is 14 residues long. DNA for the CDR3: TGTGCCAGTAGTATAGGAGATAGCAATCAGCCCCAGCATTTT. This codes for CASSIGDSNQPQHF.

The chain joins TRBV29-1 to TRBJ2-7, with 9 bases matching TRBD1. The V segment lost 3 bases and the J segment 3 bases; nucleotides outside the gene matches: 12. CDR1 SQVTM and CDR2 ANQGSEA come from the germline V gene. The CDR3 has 16 residues. CDR3: CSVEGGADRGFYEQYF. DNA of the CDR3: TGCAGCGTTGAGGGAGGGGCGGACAGGGGATTCTACGAGCAGTACTTC.

The chain uses TRBV19 and TRBJ2-7; 7 nucleotides align to TRBD1. Germline loops: CDR1 LNHDA, CDR2 SQIVND (reference sequence). V dropped 1 base and J dropped 6; count of bases not matched to a gene: 6. The CDR3 consists of 14 residues. The CDR3 DNA is TGTGCCAGTAGTATAGGAGACAGGGACGGCGAGCAGTACTTC. Protein sequence: CASSIGDRDGEQYF. Full variable domain (missing parts from reference TRBV19 and TRBJ2-7): DGGITQSPKYLFRKEGQNVTLSCEQNLNHDAMYWYRQDPGQGLRLIYYSQIVNDFQKGDIAEGYSVSREKKESFPLTVTSAQKNPTAFYLCASSIGDRDGEQYFGPGTRLTVT.

This clone was recorded once. In DNA form, the CDR3 reads TGTGCCAGCAGCCAAGTTCTCGCAGGGTCGGGCGGCTACACCTTC. Residues: CASSQVLAGSGGYTF. The rearrangement links TRBV4-2 to TRBJ1-2, with D possibly being TRBD1 (5 bases). V shed 1 base and J shed 8 bases, with 17 bases lying between them. This CDR3 region has 15 residues. Germline V gene lookup returns CDR1 LGHNA and CDR2 YNFKEQ.

The rearrangement uses TRBV7-6 and TRBJ2-2; 12 bases fit TRBD2. V gave up 4 bases and J gave up 3 bases; unmatched junction bases: 9. Germline V gives CDR1 SGHVS, CDR2 FNYEAQ. The CDR3 totals 18 residues. CDR3 residues: CASSSPGLAGSDTGELFF. CDR3 nucleotides: TGTGCCAGCAGCTCACCGGGACTAGCGGGTTCCGACACCGGGGAGCTGTTTTTT.

The chain has TRBV29-1 and TRBJ2-3; a weak D match, TRBD2 (5 bases). The V end was cut by 5 bases, the J end by 0 bases, with 12 bases between. CDR3 size: 14 residues. The germline gives CDR1 SQVTM, CDR2 ANQGSEA. CDR3 region: CSVTGWQSTDTQYF. In DNA form, the CDR3 reads TGCAGCGTTACGGGATGGCAGAGCACAGATACGCAGTATTTT.

The chain joins TRBV29-1 to TRBJ1-2; 7 nucleotides match TRBD1. J lost 3 bases, V lost 6 bases, and 7 bases had no gene match. Germline V gives CDR1 SQVTM, CDR2 ANQGSEA. The CDR3 loop spans 13 amino acids. The CDR3 DNA reads as TGCAGCGTAACGGGTGGACAGGACTATGGCTACACCTTC. Amino acid sequence: CSVTGGQDYGYTF. The whole variable domain, remainder taken from reference TRBV29-1 and TRBJ1-2, is SAVISQKPSRDICQRGTSLTIQCQVDSQVTMMFWYRQQPGQSLTLIATANQGSEATYESGFVIDKFPISRPNLTFSTLTVSNMSPEDSSIYLCSVTGGQDYGYTFGSGTRLTVV.

This sequence joins TRBV2 and TRBJ2-5; 8 nucleotides align to TRBD2. This CDR3 is 15 amino acids long. V was pared by 2 bases and J by 1 base, with 3 bases of the junction left unmatched. The germline V gene encodes CDR1 SNHLY and CDR2 FYNNEI. The CDR3: CASSELAGGQETQYF. In nucleotides, the CDR3 is TGTGCCAGCAGTGAATTGGCGGGAGGCCAAGAGACCCAGTACTTC.

The V call is TRBV7-8, the J call TRBJ2-1; TRBD2 aligns across 10 bases. The junction had 5 bases not matched to a gene; V was cut back by 8 bases and J by 4 bases. Germline assignment: CDR1 SGHVS and CDR2 FQNEAQ. The CDR3 is 14 residues long. Here the CDR3 DNA reads TGTGCCAGCGGGCGACTAGCGGGTTACAATGAGCAGTTCTTC. The encoded protein is CASGRLAGYNEQFF.